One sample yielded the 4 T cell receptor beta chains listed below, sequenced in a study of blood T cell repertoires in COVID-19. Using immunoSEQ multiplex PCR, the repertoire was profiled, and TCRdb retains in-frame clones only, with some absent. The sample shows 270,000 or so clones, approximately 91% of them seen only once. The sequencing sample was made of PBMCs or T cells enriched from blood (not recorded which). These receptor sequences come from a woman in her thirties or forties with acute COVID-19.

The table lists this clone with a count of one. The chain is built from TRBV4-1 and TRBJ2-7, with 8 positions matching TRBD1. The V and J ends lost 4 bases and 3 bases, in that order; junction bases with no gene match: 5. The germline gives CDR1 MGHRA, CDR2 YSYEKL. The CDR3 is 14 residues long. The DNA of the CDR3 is TGCGCCAGCAGCCGCGGACAGGGAAACTACGAGCAGTACTTC. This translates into CASSRGQGNYEQYF.

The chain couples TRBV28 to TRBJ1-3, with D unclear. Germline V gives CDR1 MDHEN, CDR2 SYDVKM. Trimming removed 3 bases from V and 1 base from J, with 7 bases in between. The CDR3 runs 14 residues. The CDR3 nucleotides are TGTGCCAGCAGTTTGTCGGGGTCTGGAAACACCATATATTTT. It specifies CASSLSGSGNTIYF.

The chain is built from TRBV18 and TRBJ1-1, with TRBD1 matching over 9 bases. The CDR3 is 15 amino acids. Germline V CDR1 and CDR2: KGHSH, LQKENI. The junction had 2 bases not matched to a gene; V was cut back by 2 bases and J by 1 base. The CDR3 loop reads CASSPKGQGNTEAFF. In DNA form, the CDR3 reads TGTGCCAGCTCACCAAAGGGACAGGGGAACACTGAAGCTTTCTTT.

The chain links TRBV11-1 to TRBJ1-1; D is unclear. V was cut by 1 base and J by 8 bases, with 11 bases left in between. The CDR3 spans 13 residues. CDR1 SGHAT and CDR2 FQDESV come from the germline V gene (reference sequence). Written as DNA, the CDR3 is TGTGCCAGCAGCTTAGGTCTGGAGTCCGAAGCTTTCTTT. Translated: CASSLGLESEAFF.